This T cell receptor (beta chain) came from a study of response to subunit inactivated influenza vaccine. This clonotype has a count of ten or more. As yet, its antigen is unknown. Relative to the germline gene, one junction end is altered; a read error may explain this. The CDR3 runs to 14 residues. Looked up from germline, CDR1 is SGHRS and CDR2 is YFSETQ. TCRdb ran MiXCR on the RT-PCR reads and lists one entry per CDR3 protein. Of hundreds of thousands of distinct CDR3 sequences listed, 6% to 9% were seen once; the top ten hold over 10%. Findings and caveats of the study: It was suggested by the authors that few new T cells are recruited by each seasonal influenza vaccination.

The sample consisted of PBMCs from blood, taken approximately 25 months after vaccination. This TCR derives from a man aged 50 to 69 who received an inactivated influenza vaccine. This chain links TRBV5-1 with TRBJ2-7; 9 bases are a match to TRBD1. CDR3 bases: TGTGCCAGCAGGCCGGGACAGGGATCCTACGAGCAGTACTTC. This sequence encodes CASRPGQGSYEQYF.